What follows is one T cell receptor (beta chain) and its context. The data belong to a study of cytotoxic CD8 clonotypes in ibrutinib-treated CLL. About the study: The patient breakdown showed more than 9 relapsed/refractory and under 16 treatment-naive cases, with some 18 IGHV unmutated.

The sequencing depth, 1 in 200,000 to 1 in 1 million T cells, was the target. The repertoire was sequenced with immunoSEQ multiplex PCR; TCRdb's copy has only in-frame clones and lacks some. The sample holds tens of thousands of clones, roughly 57% seen once. The sequence came from a human donor with chronic lymphocytic leukemia. The source was PBMCs, collected after 12 months of ibrutinib treatment.

The CDR3 coding sequence is TGCGCCAGCAGCTTGGGCACGGGGGCGAGCATGAACACTGAAGCTTTCTTT. Its protein is CASSLGTGASMNTEAFF. V and J are TRBV5-1 and TRBJ1-1; a weak D match, TRBD1 (6 bases). V lost 0 bases and J lost 0, with 15 bases in between. CDR1 and CDR2 from the germline V gene are SGHRS and YFSETQ. There are 17 residues in the CDR3.